The T cell receptor beta chain under discussion was sequenced for a study of blood T cells in healthy people across ages (dated by TCRdb to 2015 to 2017). For the study in its entirety: Template switching captured roughly one uniquely barcoded TCR beta cDNA molecule per two T cells in model experiments. To track age-related changes in TCR beta repertoire diversity, the study relied on deep sequencing normalized with unique cDNA molecular identifiers. Four age groups were formed from the donors: young (average around 15 years), middle-aged (approximately 40), aged (approximately 60) and long-lived (about 80). To avoid experimental bias, donors of different ages were spread randomly across the sequencing lanes. For two donors (one aged 18 to 30 and one aged 80 or older), the study analyzed two additional independent replicas of 1 million unique cDNA reads from the same blood draw. Broad study findings and their caveats: Since profiling was done on bulk unsorted PBMCs, naive and antigen-experienced compartments could not be conclusively compared. Donor CMV infection status was unknown, potentially confounding age-related changes in expanded clonotypes. Compared with the aged group, the long-lived group had more naive CD4+ T cells, fewer expanded clones and increased TCR diversity, a pattern suggesting age selection. There was a strong correlation between observed TCR beta diversity and the percentage of naive T cells measured by flow cytometry. Observed TCR beta diversity per million T cells fell roughly linearly with age, and a significant reduction was already apparent by age around 44. Estimates of total diversity based on one million sequenced T cells were regarded as lower bounds and as underestimates.

The method was 5' RACE. For sequencing, an Illumina HiSeq 2500 was employed. A second PCR of roughly 7 to 11 cycles was performed with a sample-barcoded 5' primer and a J-beta primer mix. A unique molecular identifier was introduced onto each TCR beta cDNA molecule by a template-switch 5' adaptor carrying 12 random nucleotides. Each sample yielded at least 3 million CDR3-containing paired-end reads. All of the RNA was converted into first-strand cDNA using the Mint cDNA synthesis kit, with a TRBC-specific oligonucleotide serving as the primer. All cDNA was treated with uracil-DNA glycosylase and then went through a first 18-cycle PCR with the universal primers M1SS and BC2_uni_R. The original methods were these. Normalization of each sample was performed by random selection of 1 million high-quality reads, each carrying a distinct molecular identifier. Reads sharing molecular identifiers were discarded rather than binned into consensus sequences. MiTCR, run with a Q25 quality threshold and the strictest error-elimination algorithm, handled CDR3 identification, clonotype clustering and error correction. A nonparametric unseen species model with Euler transformation was used to estimate lower-bound total TCR beta diversity. TCRdb trimmed public reads at Q25 via fastp, called clones via MiXCR and kept in-frame beta chains. Each entry is one CDR3 protein sequence, shown with its most common DNA and genes. The V and J calls and clone size come from TCRdb's table, not from the authors' own analysis. The sample records about 1.8 million distinct CDR3 sequences, about 50% of which are singletons. Approximately 2.1% of the sample is held by the ten biggest clonotypes.

The donors were 40 or so Caucasian individuals from Russia, aged roughly 6 to 100 years, who were systemically healthy. Ten milliliters of peripheral blood were drawn from each donor into EDTA-treated Vacutainer tubes. PBMCs were isolated by Ficoll-Paque density-gradient centrifugation, with at least 6 million obtained per sample. Total RNA was extracted from PBMCs with Trizol reagent, with at least 6 micrograms obtained per sample. The percentages of naive CD45RAhigh/CD27high T cells were determined by flow cytometry on a PBMC aliquot from every donor. This clonotype was detected only a few times. It lacks a known antigen. The record has no base qualities; no much larger clone is one base away. Sequences SGHTA (CDR1) and FQGNSA (CDR2) are obtained from the germline V gene. V gives up 1 base and J gives up 0 bases, and the segment between their germline ends measures 10 bases. The CDR3 numbers 16 residues from cysteine through phenylalanine. Kept here is only the CDR3 DNA, which spans 48 bases and is read in frame from base 1.

The sequence joins TRBV7-2 to TRBJ2-1, and the D gene may be TRBD1, 5 bases matching. The sequenced sample was blood. The receptor comes from a woman aged 35 to 49 in good health. For the CDR3, the sequence is CASSLGTQSSYNEQFF. The base sequence is TGTGCCAGCAGCTTAGGGACACAGAGCTCCTACAATGAGCAGTTCTTC.